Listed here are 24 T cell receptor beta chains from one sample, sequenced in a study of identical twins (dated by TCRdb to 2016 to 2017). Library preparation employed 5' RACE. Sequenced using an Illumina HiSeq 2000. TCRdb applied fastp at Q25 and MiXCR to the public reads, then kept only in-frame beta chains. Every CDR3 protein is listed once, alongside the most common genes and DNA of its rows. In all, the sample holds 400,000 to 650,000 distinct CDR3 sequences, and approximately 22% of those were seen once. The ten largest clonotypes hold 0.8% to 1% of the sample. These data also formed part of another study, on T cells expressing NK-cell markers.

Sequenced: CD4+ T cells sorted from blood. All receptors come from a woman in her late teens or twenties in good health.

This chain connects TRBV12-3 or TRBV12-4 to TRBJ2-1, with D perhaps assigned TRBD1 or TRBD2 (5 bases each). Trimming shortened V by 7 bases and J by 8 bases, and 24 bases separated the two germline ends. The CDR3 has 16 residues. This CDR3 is CASIFPARGATHEQFF. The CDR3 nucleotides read TGTGCCAGCATTTTTCCCGCGAGGGGTGCTACACATGAGCAGTTCTTC.

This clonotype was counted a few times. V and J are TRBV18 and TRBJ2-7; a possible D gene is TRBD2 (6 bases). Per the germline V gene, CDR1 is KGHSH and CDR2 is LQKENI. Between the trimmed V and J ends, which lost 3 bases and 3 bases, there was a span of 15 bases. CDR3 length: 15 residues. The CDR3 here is CASSPGPGLYYEQYF. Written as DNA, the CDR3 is TGTGCCAGCTCACCCGGCCCGGGACTTTACTACGAGCAGTACTTC.

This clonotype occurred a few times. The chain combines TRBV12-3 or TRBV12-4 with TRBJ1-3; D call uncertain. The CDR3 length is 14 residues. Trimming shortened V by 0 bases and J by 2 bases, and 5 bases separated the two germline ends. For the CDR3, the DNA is TGTGCCAGCAGTTTAGCGGAACCTGGAAACACCATATATTTT. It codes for CASSLAEPGNTIYF.

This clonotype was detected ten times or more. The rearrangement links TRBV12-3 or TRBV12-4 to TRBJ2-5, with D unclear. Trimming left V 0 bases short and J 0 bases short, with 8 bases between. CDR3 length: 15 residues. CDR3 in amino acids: CASSLARLYQETQYF. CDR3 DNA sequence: TGTGCCAGCAGTTTAGCCCGACTGTACCAAGAGACCCAGTACTTC.

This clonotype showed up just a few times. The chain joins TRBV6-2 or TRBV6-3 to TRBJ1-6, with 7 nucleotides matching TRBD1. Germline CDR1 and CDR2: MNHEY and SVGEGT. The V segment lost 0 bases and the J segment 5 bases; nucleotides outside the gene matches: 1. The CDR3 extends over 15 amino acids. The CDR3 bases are TGTGCCAGCAGTTACTCGGGACAGCATAATTCACCCCTCCACTTT. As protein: CASSYSGQHNSPLHF.

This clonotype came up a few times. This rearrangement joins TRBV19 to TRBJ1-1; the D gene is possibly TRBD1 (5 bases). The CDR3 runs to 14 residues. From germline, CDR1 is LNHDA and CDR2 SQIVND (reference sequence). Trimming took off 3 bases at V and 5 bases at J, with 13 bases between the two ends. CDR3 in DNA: TGTGCCAGTAGTATTGGAGGGACGGGGACTGAAGCTTTCTTT. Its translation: CASSIGGTGTEAFF.

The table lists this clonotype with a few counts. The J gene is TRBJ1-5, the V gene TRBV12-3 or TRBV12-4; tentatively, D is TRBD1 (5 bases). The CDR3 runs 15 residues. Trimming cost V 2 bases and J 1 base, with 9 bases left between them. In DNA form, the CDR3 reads TGTGCCAGCAGTTTAAGGGCAGGGAGCAATCAGCCCCAGCATTTT. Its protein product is CASSLRAGSNQPQHF.

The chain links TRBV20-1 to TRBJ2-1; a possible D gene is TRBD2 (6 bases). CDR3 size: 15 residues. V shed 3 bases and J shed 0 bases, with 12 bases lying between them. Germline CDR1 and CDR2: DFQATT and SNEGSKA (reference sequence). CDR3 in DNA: TGCAGTGCTAGTGGCGGGATGAGCTCCTACAATGAGCAGTTCTTC. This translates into CSASGGMSSYNEQFF.

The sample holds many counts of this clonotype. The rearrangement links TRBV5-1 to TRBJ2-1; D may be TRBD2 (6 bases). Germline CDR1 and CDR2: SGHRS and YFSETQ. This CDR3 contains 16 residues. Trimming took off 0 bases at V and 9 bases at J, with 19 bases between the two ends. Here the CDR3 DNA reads TGCGCCAGCAGCTTGGAGGCGGGAAGAGACCTCGGTGAGCAGTTCTTC. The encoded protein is CASSLEAGRDLGEQFF.

The CDR3 DNA is TGTGCCAGCAGCCAGATCGAGGCTTTCTTT. It yields the protein CASSQIEAFF. V usage is TRBV11-2 and J usage is TRBJ1-1; D uncertain. Germline V CDR1 and CDR2: SGHAT, FQNNGV. The CDR3 consists of 10 residues. The V end lost 5 bases, the J end lost 11 bases, and 9 bases lay between the germline ends.

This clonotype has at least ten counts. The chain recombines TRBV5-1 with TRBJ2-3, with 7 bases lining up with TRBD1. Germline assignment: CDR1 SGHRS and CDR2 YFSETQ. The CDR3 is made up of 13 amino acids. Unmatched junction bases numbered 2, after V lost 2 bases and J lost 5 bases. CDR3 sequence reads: CASSFQGEDTQYF. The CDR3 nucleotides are TGCGCCAGCAGCTTTCAGGGGGAAGATACGCAGTATTTT.

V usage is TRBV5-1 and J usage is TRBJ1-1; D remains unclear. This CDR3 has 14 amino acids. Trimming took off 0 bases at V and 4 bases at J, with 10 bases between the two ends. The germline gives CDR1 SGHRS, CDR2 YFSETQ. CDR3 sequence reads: CASSLEQLGTEAFF. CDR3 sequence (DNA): TGCGCCAGCAGCTTGGAACAGTTGGGCACTGAAGCTTTCTTT.

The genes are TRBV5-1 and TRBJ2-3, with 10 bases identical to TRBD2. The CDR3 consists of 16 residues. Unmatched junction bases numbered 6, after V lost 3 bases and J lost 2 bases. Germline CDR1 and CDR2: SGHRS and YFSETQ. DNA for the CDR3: TGCGCCAGCAGCTATCTAGCGGGAGACCCCACAGATACGCAGTATTTT. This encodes CASSYLAGDPTDTQYF.

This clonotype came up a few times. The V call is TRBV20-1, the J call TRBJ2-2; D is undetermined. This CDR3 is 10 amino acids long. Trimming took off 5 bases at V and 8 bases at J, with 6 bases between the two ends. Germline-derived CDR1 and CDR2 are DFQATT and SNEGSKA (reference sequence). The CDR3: CSALGGELFF. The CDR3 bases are TGCAGTGCTTTAGGGGGGGAGCTGTTTTTT.

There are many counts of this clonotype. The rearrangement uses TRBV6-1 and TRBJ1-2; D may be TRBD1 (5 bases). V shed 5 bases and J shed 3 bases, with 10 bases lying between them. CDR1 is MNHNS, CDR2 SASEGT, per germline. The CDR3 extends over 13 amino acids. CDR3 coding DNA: TGTGCCAGCAGTAAAGACAGTTACTATGGCTACACCTTC. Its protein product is CASSKDSYYGYTF.

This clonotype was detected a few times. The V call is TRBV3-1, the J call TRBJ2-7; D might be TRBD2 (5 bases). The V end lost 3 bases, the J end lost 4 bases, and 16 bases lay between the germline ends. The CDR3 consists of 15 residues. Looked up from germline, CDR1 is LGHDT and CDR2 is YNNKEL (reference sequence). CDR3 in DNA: TGTGCCAGCAGCCAGTCGCCGTACCCGGGATACGAGCAGTACTTC. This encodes CASSQSPYPGYEQYF.

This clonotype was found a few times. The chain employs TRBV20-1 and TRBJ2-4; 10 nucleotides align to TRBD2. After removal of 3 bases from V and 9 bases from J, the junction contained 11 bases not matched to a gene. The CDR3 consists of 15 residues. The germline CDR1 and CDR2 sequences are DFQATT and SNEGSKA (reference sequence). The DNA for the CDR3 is TGCAGTGCTAGCAGGATACCTAGCGGGAGTAGCATTCAGTACTTC. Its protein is CSASRIPSGSSIQYF.

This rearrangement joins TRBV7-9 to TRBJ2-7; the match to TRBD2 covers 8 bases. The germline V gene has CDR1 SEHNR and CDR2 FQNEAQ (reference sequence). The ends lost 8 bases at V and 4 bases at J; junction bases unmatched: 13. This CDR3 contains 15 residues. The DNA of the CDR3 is TGTGCCAGCGGACTACCGGGGGGGGCGCGGTACGAGCAGTACTTC. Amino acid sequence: CASGLPGGARYEQYF.

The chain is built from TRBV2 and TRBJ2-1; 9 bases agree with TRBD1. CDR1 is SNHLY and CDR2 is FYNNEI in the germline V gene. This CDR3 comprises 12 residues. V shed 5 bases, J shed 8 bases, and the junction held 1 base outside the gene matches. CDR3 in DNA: TGTGCCAGCAGTACAGGGGGCGATGAGCAGTTCTTC. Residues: CASSTGGDEQFF. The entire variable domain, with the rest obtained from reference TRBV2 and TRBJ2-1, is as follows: EPEVTQTPSHQVTQMGQEVILRCVPISNHLYFYWYRQILGQKVEFLVSFYNNEISEKSEIFDDQFSVERPDGSNFTLKIRSTKLEDSAMYFCASSTGGDEQFFGPGTRLTVL.

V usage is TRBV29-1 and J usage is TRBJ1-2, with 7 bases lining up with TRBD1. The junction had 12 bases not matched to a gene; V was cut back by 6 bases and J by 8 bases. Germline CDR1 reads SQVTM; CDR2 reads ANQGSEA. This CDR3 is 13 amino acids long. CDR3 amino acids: CSVATGPSGGYTF. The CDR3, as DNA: TGCAGCGTCGCGACAGGGCCCTCGGGCGGCTACACCTTC.

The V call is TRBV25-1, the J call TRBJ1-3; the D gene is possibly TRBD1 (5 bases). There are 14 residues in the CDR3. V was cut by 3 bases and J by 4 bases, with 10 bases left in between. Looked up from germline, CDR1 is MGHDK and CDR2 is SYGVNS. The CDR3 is CASSDRARGNTIYF. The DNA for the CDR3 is TGTGCCAGCAGTGACAGGGCGAGGGGAAACACCATATATTTT.

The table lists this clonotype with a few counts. The CDR3 region is CASRKRTDPLNSPLHF. The CDR3 DNA is TGTGCCAGCAGGAAACGGACGGACCCTTTGAATTCACCCCTCCACTTT. The rearrangement joins TRBV12-3 or TRBV12-4 to TRBJ1-6; D gene ambiguous. The ends were cut back, 6 bases at V and 7 bases at J, with 19 bases in the middle. The CDR3 is made up of 16 amino acids.

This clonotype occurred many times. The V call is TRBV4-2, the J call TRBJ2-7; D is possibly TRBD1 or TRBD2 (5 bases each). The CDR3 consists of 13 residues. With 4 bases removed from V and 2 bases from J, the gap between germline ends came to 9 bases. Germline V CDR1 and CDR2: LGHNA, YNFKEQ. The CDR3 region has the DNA TGTGCCAGCAGCCGGGACGGAACCTACGAGCAGTACTTC. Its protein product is CASSRDGTYEQYF.

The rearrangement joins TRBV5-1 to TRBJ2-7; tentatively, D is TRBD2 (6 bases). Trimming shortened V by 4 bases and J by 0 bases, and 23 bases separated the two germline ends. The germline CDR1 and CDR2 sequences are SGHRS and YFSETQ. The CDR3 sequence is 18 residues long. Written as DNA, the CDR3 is TGCGCCAGCAGCATGTTTTGGGCTTCGGCGGGGAGCTCCTACGAGCAGTACTTC. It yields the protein CASSMFWASAGSSYEQYF.